The text below deals with one T cell receptor (beta chain). Its specificity is not known. The sample comes from a study of cytomegalovirus exposure and HLA in healthy donors. Findings and limits, study-wide: Fewer N-insertions (relative to the approximately 670-donor mean) were reportedly seen in an Asian-associated ancestry cluster in a later analysis.

The PCR contained 60 Vbeta and 13 Jbeta primers. Sequenced by immunoSEQ multiplex PCR; TCRdb stores in-frame clones only, minus some. The sample lists tens of thousands of clones, roughly 84% seen once, with 2.1% in the top ten. The J segment lost 2 bases and the V segment lost 3 bases, leaving 7 bases of the junction unmatched. Germline V gene sequence: CDR1 SGHDT, CDR2 YYEEEE. This CDR3 is built from 15 residues. It was healthy bone marrow donors who served as donors. The receptor's source is a man between 18 and 35 years old in good health and CMV-seronegative. The sequencing sample was made of PBMCs. This chain links TRBV5-6 with TRBJ1-1; the match to TRBD1 covers 7 bases. The CDR3 DNA reads TGTGCCAGCAGCTGGGGGAACAGGGGTAACACTGAAGCTTTCTTT. It translates to CASSWGNRGNTEAFF.